This T cell receptor beta chain was retrieved from a study of cytomegalovirus exposure and HLA in healthy donors. Regarding the study as a whole: About 87% or about 30% of the time was how often most TCR beta V segments were productive, according to an earlier analysis. In a later analysis, TCR beta V- and J-gene trimming was associated with a missense DCLRE1C variant. Researchers reported from a later analysis that most CMV-associated TCR beta chains appeared HLA-restricted.

V lost 4 bases, J lost 2 bases, and 9 bases stayed unmatched. The CDR3 consists of 16 residues. Germline CDR1 and CDR2: SGHRS and YFSETQ. With respect to this clone: Its antigen is not known.

This PCR relied on a set of 60 Vbeta primers and 13 Jbeta primers. Clones were sequenced by immunoSEQ multiplex PCR, and TCRdb holds only the in-frame ones, with some missing. The table includes roughly 100,000 clones, around 77% detected once. The donors, nominally healthy at sampling, likely had unrecorded immune exposures. This TCR was recovered from a middle-aged woman in good health and CMV-seropositive. Source material: PBMCs. The V gene is TRBV5-1, the J gene TRBJ2-1, with 7 bases fitting TRBD2. CDR3 loop: CASSGGLHLPYNEQFF. CDR3 sequence (DNA): TGCGCCAGCAGCGGGGGACTACATTTGCCCTACAATGAGCAGTTCTTC.